The 22 T cell receptor beta chains below come from one sample, sequenced in a study of cytomegalovirus exposure and HLA in healthy donors (dated by TCRdb to about 2017). The library was produced with the immunoSEQ multiplex PCR assay. For the multiplex PCR, a mixture combining 60 forward primers for TCR Vbeta segments and 13 reverse primers for TCR Jbeta segments was used. TCRdb limited this immuneACCESS table to in-frame rearrangements with V and J called. A share of clones is missing; checked studies link under half to unresolved V genes, and the rest is unexplained. The sample contains 150,000 to 200,000 clones, around four fifths of them found a single time. Of the sample, 1.9% falls within the top ten clones. Sequencing input: PBMCs. These TCRs come from a man aged 18 to 29 in good health and CMV-seronegative.

V and J are TRBV4-3 and TRBJ1-5; no clear D. This CDR3 spans 17 amino acids. CDR1 and CDR2 (germline): LGHNA, YSLEER. Trimming stripped 0 bases from V and 3 bases from J, with 15 bases between. CDR3 bases: TGCGCCAGCAGCCAAGATCGAACAGTTGGTAACAATCAGCCCCAGCATTTT. Amino acid sequence: CASSQDRTVGNNQPQHF.

J is TRBJ2-1 and V is TRBV7-9, with D possibly matching TRBD2 (5 bases). Looked up from germline, CDR1 is SEHNR and CDR2 is FQNEAQ (reference sequence). The V end lost 5 bases, the J end lost 5 bases, and 22 bases lay between the germline ends. The length of the CDR3 is 17 residues. The CDR3, as DNA: TGTGCCAGCAGCCGCCCCCTAGCCCAAATCCCCCACAATGAGCAGTTCTTC. Amino acids: CASSRPLAQIPHNEQFF.

For the CDR3, the DNA is TGTGCCAGCAGCTTCGGGGGGGGGCCCTACGAGCAGTACTTC. Its translation is CASSFGGGPYEQYF. The genes are TRBV7-2 and TRBJ2-7, with 8 bases identical to TRBD2. Germline assignment: CDR1 SGHTA and CDR2 FQGNSA. The CDR3 is 14 residues long. J lost 2 bases, V lost 3 bases, and 3 bases had no gene match.

The chain links TRBV18 to TRBJ2-1, with TRBD2 identical over 10 bases. Germline V lookup: CDR1 KGHSH, CDR2 LQKENI. Losses at the gene ends were 0 bases for V and 8 bases for J; bases not matched to a gene: 10. The CDR3 sequence is 17 residues long. The CDR3 sequence is CASSPPLLAGLRHEQFF. The CDR3 DNA reads TGTGCCAGCTCACCACCGTTACTAGCGGGGTTGCGCCATGAGCAGTTCTTC.

The V call is TRBV7-3, the J call TRBJ2-2; TRBD2 agrees at 16 bases. The V and J ends lost 6 bases and 6 bases, in that order; junction bases with no gene match: 7. This CDR3 spans 17 amino acids. Per germline, CDR1 SGHTA and CDR2 FQGTGA. The DNA of the CDR3 is TGTGCCAGCAGAAGGGGACTAGCGGGGGGGCCGTCCGGGGAGCTGTTTTTT. It specifies CASRRGLAGGPSGELFF.

The chain couples TRBV6-5 to TRBJ1-1; D remains unclear. Trimming stripped 0 bases from V and 1 base from J, with 9 bases between. The V gene's germline CDR1 is MNHEY and CDR2 SVGAGI. The CDR3 is made up of 15 amino acids. Here the CDR3 DNA reads TGTGCCAGCAGTTACTCGAGGTGGCAGAACACTGAAGCTTTCTTT. This translates into CASSYSRWQNTEAFF.

For the CDR3, the DNA is TGTGCCAGCAGTTACGCGGGAGGAAACTCCTACAATGAGCAGTTCTTC. Encoded protein: CASSYAGGNSYNEQFF. The chain joins TRBV6-5 to TRBJ2-1; 8 bases are shared with TRBD2. The CDR3 consists of 16 residues. Germline trimming cut 2 bases from V and 0 bases from J; bases unmatched to any gene: 3. Germline V gene data show CDR1 as MNHEY and CDR2 as SVGAGI.

The CDR3 loop is CASSEGQGGTNEKLFF. In DNA, the CDR3 is TGTGCCAGCAGTGAGGGGCAGGGTGGAACTAATGAAAAACTGTTTTTT. The rearrangement joins TRBV2 to TRBJ1-4; D is perhaps TRBD1 (5 bases). Germline assignment: CDR1 SNHLY and CDR2 FYNNEI. The CDR3 runs to 16 residues. Trimming shortened V by 3 bases and J by 1 base, and 12 bases separated the two germline ends.

The V call is TRBV11-2, the J call TRBJ2-5, with TRBD1 matching over 10 bases. Germline loops: CDR1 SGHAT, CDR2 FQNNGV. After removal of 5 bases from V and 1 base from J, the junction contained 4 bases not matched to a gene. The CDR3 loop spans 15 amino acids. In nucleotides, the CDR3 is TGTGCCAGCAGCCGGGACAGGGGAGCCCAAGAGACCCAGTACTTC. Translated, it gives CASSRDRGAQETQYF.

V is TRBV7-9 and J is TRBJ2-7, with 11 positions matching TRBD1. J lost 5 bases, V lost 5 bases, and 8 bases had no gene match. Germline CDR1 SEHNR, CDR2 FQNEAQ (reference sequence). This CDR3 has 15 amino acids. This chain's CDR3 is CASSHRDRGFHEQYF. The CDR3 bases are TGTGCCAGCAGCCACCGGGACAGGGGGTTCCACGAGCAGTACTTC.

The CDR3 protein is CASSGEGRLNTEAFF. The CDR3 DNA sequence: TGTGCCAGCAGTGGTGAGGGCAGACTGAACACTGAAGCTTTCTTT. J is TRBJ1-1 and V is TRBV6-1, with D unclear. Per the germline V gene, CDR1 is MNHNS and CDR2 is SASEGT. This CDR3 spans 15 amino acids. The V end lost 4 bases, the J end lost 0 bases, and 12 bases lay between the germline ends.

Concerning this clone itself: This CDR3 is also generated by other DNA sequences in the sample. V is TRBV5-6 and J is TRBJ2-7; TRBD1 aligns across 10 bases. The CDR3 is made up of 14 amino acids. Trimming cost V 3 bases and J 1 base; bases outside gene matches: 1. Germline CDR1 and CDR2: SGHDT and YYEEEE. The CDR3 nucleotides are TGTGCCAGCAGCTCGGGACAGGGGTCCTACGAGCAGTACTTC. Its protein is CASSSGQGSYEQYF.

V and J are TRBV2 and TRBJ1-5, with D unclear. This CDR3 region has 14 residues. The V gene's germline CDR1 is SNHLY and CDR2 FYNNEI. V was cut by 3 bases and J by 4 bases, with 10 bases left in between. CDR3 DNA: TGTGCCAGCAGTGACCCAGCCGGGAATCAGCCCCAGCATTTT. Its translation: CASSDPAGNQPQHF.

The chain combines TRBV28 with TRBJ1-2; possible D gene TRBD1, 6 bases. The germline V and J ends were trimmed by 3 bases and 7 bases, with 15 bases remaining between them. CDR1 is MDHEN and CDR2 is SYDVKM in the germline V gene. This CDR3 is built from 14 residues. The CDR3 coding sequence is TGTGCCAGCAGTTTGGACAGTCGGCAGGGTGGCTACACCTTC. Translation: CASSLDSRQGGYTF.

V usage is TRBV5-4 and J usage is TRBJ2-1; D might be TRBD2 (7 bases). This CDR3 comprises 15 residues. V gave up 2 bases and J gave up 0 bases, with 9 bases separating them. Germline lookup yields CDR1 SGHNT and CDR2 YYREEE (reference sequence). The chain's CDR3 is CASSLGGVSYNEQFF. The CDR3 DNA follows: TGTGCCAGCAGCTTAGGGGGGGTCTCCTACAATGAGCAGTTCTTC. Complete variable domain (other parts from reference TRBV5-4 and TRBJ2-1): ETGVTQSPTHLIKTRGQQVTLRCSSQSGHNTVSWYQQALGQGPQFIFQYYREEENGRGNFPPRFSGLQFPNYSSELNVNALELDDSALYLCASSLGGVSYNEQFFGPGTRLTVL.

This rearrangement joins TRBV5-8 to TRBJ1-6; 7 bases agree with TRBD1. This CDR3 has 15 residues. V lost 0 bases, J lost 9 bases, and 6 bases stayed unmatched. CDR1 is SGHTS and CDR2 is YDEGEE in the germline V gene. The CDR3 DNA is TGTGCCAGCAGCTTGGCCTATCAGGGGGGTTCACCCCTCCACTTT. This codes for CASSLAYQGGSPLHF.

The rearrangement joins TRBV5-1 to TRBJ1-5, with 7 bases identical to TRBD1. Germline CDR1 reads SGHRS; CDR2 reads YFSETQ. The CDR3 has 16 amino acids. V trimming: 0 bases; J trimming: 2 bases; junction bases outside the gene matches: 5. The CDR3 loop reads CASSLGEGAGNQPQHF. The CDR3 region has the DNA TGCGCCAGCAGCTTGGGTGAGGGGGCAGGCAATCAGCCCCAGCATTTT.

The chain combines TRBV19 with TRBJ2-2; TRBD2 matches 9 bases. V lost 3 bases, J lost 4 bases, and 3 bases stayed unmatched. This CDR3 contains 15 residues. Per germline, CDR1 LNHDA and CDR2 SQIVND (reference sequence). The CDR3 reads CASSIGTSSTGELFF. Written as DNA, the CDR3 is TGTGCCAGTAGTATCGGGACTAGCAGCACCGGGGAGCTGTTTTTT.

This clone has a single count. V and J are TRBV15 and TRBJ1-5, with 7 positions matching TRBD1. The CDR3 has 16 amino acids. CDR1 and CDR2 (germline): LNHNV, YYDKDF (reference sequence). The J segment lost 4 bases and the V segment lost 7 bases, leaving 13 bases of the junction unmatched. Here the CDR3 reads CATTRGGQGRNQPQHF. CDR3 DNA: TGTGCCACCACCAGGGGGGGGCAGGGCAGAAATCAGCCCCAGCATTTT. The complete variable domain, with remaining parts taken from reference TRBV15 and TRBJ1-5, reads DAMVIQNPRYQVTQFGKPVTLSCSQTLNHNVMYWYQQKSSQAPKLLFHYYDKDFNNEADTPDNFQSRRPNTSFCFLDIRSPGLGDTAMYLCATTRGGQGRNQPQHFGDGTRLSIL.

The chain combines TRBV4-1 with TRBJ2-1, with D maybe TRBD2 (7 bases). The CDR3 sequence is 16 residues long. The V gene lost 4 bases and the J gene lost 7 bases, with 20 bases spanning the gap. The V gene's germline CDR1 is MGHRA and CDR2 YSYEKL. The CDR3 spells CASSPRGPSGGNEQFF. In nucleotides, the CDR3 is TGCGCCAGCAGCCCTCGGGGGCCCTCGGGGGGTAATGAGCAGTTCTTC.

The rearrangement joins TRBV7-2 to TRBJ2-3, with 9 bases identical to TRBD1. The trim removed 5 bases at V and 3 bases at J, leaving 9 bases unmatched. There are 16 residues in the CDR3. The germline V gene has CDR1 SGHTA and CDR2 FQGNSA. This CDR3 reads CASSNPQGAHTDTQYF. The CDR3 nucleotides read TGTGCCAGCAGCAACCCACAGGGGGCGCATACAGATACGCAGTATTTT.

The chain joins TRBV5-6 to TRBJ1-4, with a possible D match to TRBD1 (5 bases). This CDR3 is built from 16 residues. CDR1 is SGHDT, CDR2 YYEEEE, per germline. The ends were cut back, 6 bases at V and 4 bases at J, with 19 bases in the middle. The CDR3 sequence: CASNYHATAYNEKLFF. The CDR3 DNA sequence: TGTGCCAGCAACTACCACGCGACAGCCTATAATGAAAAACTGTTTTTT. The variable domain in full, with the rest retrieved from reference TRBV5-6 and TRBJ1-4, is DAGVTQSPTHLIKTRGQQVTLRCSPKSGHDTVSWYQQALGQGPQFIFQYYEEEERQRGNFPDRFSGHQFPNYSSELNVNALLLGDSALYLCASNYHATAYNEKLFFGSGTQLSVL.